This TCR beta chain was identified during a study of OX40 agonist ivuxolimab in advanced cancers. The germline CDR1 and CDR2 sequences are MDHEN and SYDVKM. This CDR3 region has 15 residues. Trimming pared 2 bases from V and 4 bases from J, leaving 9 bases between. Sequencing used immunoSEQ multiplex PCR; TCRdb keeps in-frame clones, though not all of them. The sample has 35,000 to 55,000 clones, around four fifths seen once; the top ten hold roughly 15%. This receptor was taken from an adult with an advanced solid tumor such as melanoma, head and neck, liver or kidney cancer. The gene calls are TRBV28 and TRBJ1-6, with D perhaps TRBD1 (6 bases). Sequenced here: CD4+ or CD8+ T cells sorted from blood, sampled in a trial of the OX40 agonist ivuxolimab. The CDR3 bases are TGTGCCAGCAGTTTAACAGGGATATATAATTCACCCCTCCACTTT. Translated: CASSLTGIYNSPLHF.